This TCR beta chain derives from a study of cytomegalovirus exposure and HLA in healthy donors. Regarding the study as a whole: Testing in vitro showed a few CMV-associated chains specific for CMV antigens. Highest at DRB1 and lowest at HLA-C, TCR association rates differed among HLA loci in a later analysis. Per a later analysis, about 17,000 TCR beta sequences showed association with HLA alleles at 0.05 false discovery rate.

The primer mix had 60 Vbeta and 13 Jbeta primers. Libraries were prepared by immunoSEQ multiplex PCR; TCRdb keeps only in-frame clonotypes and omits some of them. The data show under 150,000 clones, with roughly 80% seen just once and about 5% held by the top ten. CDR3 length: 17 residues. Per the germline V gene, CDR1 is SGHRS and CDR2 is YFSETQ. V was clipped by 3 bases and J by 3 bases, with 21 bases between them. A note on this clone: Its antigen is unknown.

This rearrangement joins TRBV5-1 to TRBJ1-2; maybe TRBD1 (5 bases). The receptor was isolated from a woman between 25 and 40 years old in good health and CMV-seropositive. What was sequenced was PBMCs. CDR3 residues: CASSSGPGWGRDYGYTF. CDR3 bases: TGCGCCAGCAGCTCAGGCCCCGGATGGGGCCGGGACTATGGCTACACCTTC.